These 6 T cell receptor beta chains share one sample of origin, sequenced in a study of blood T cell repertoires in COVID-19. TCRdb's copy holds only in-frame clones and misses some; the assay was immunoSEQ multiplex PCR. The sample has about 82,000 clones, around four fifths seen once. Source material: peripheral blood. All receptors come from a man between 60 and 75 years old with COVID-19, enrolled during active disease.

The chain links TRBV19 to TRBJ2-1, with a weak D call TRBD2 (5 bases). The CDR3 is made up of 13 amino acids. Trimming shortened V by 10 bases and J by 4 bases, and 14 bases separated the two germline ends. Germline CDR1 is LNHDA and CDR2 is SQIVND (reference sequence). CDR3 bases: TGTGCCACCCAAACGAGGGATTACAATGAGCAGTTCTTC. This encodes CATQTRDYNEQFF. Using reference TRBV19 and TRBJ2-1 for the parts outside the CDR3, the full variable domain is DGGITQSPKYLFRKEGQNVTLSCEQNLNHDAMYWYRQDPGQGLRLIYYSQIVNDFQKGDIAEGYSVSREKKESFPLTVTSAQKNPTAFYLCATQTRDYNEQFFGPGTRLTVL.

The J gene is TRBJ2-2, the V gene TRBV11-3, with D maybe TRBD2 (6 bases). The length of the CDR3 is 15 residues. Trimming pared 2 bases from V and 4 bases from J, leaving 11 bases between. Germline V gene sequence: CDR1 SGHNT, CDR2 YENEEA. This CDR3 reads CASSLREIGTGELFF. For the CDR3, the DNA is TGTGCCAGCAGCTTACGGGAGATCGGCACCGGGGAGCTGTTTTTT.

The rearrangement uses TRBV27 and TRBJ1-5; no reliable D call. CDR1 is MNHEY, CDR2 SMNVEV, per germline (reference sequence). This CDR3 spans 18 amino acids. V was trimmed by 4 bases and J by 1 base, leaving 20 bases between them. The CDR3 DNA sequence: TGTGCCAGCAGTTACCCAGTTTCGGTCCGCGGGAGCAATCAGCCCCAGCATTTT. It yields the protein CASSYPVSVRGSNQPQHF.

A note on this clone: One end of the junction fails to match germline, which may point to a read error. This chain uses TRBV2 with TRBJ2-7; no clear D. Germline CDR1 reads SNHLY; CDR2 reads FYNNEI. This CDR3 is 14 amino acids long. Here the CDR3 DNA reads TGTGCCAGCAGTGAGCCAGAGCAGGTGTACGTGCAGTACTTC. The encoded protein is CASSEPEQVYVQYF.

This chain joins TRBV9 and TRBJ1-2; perhaps TRBD1 as D (5 bases). V was cut by 4 bases and J by 4 bases, with 20 bases left in between. The CDR3 loop spans 16 amino acids. Looked up from germline, CDR1 is SGDLS and CDR2 is YYNGEE. CDR3 coding DNA: TGTGCCAGCAGCTTCGCTCAGGTTGACAGAGTCTATGGCTACACCTTC. Translated: CASSFAQVDRVYGYTF.

The chain uses TRBV10-3 and TRBJ2-7; TRBD1 aligns across 8 bases. The CDR3 runs to 13 residues. The V and J ends lost 5 bases and 5 bases, in that order; junction bases with no gene match: 5. Germline lookup yields CDR1 ENHRY and CDR2 SYGVKD. In DNA form, the CDR3 reads TGTGCCATCAGTCAGGCAGGGGGCAACGAGCAGTACTTC. As protein: CAISQAGGNEQYF.